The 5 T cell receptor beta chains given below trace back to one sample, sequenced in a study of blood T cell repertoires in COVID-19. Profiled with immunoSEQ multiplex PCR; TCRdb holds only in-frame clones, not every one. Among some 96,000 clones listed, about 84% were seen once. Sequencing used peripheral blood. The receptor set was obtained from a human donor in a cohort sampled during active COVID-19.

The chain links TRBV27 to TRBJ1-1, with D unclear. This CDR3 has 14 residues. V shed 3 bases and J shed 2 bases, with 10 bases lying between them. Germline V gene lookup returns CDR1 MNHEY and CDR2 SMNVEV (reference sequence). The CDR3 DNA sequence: TGTGCCAGCAGTTTTTTCCCGGTTAACACTGAAGCTTTCTTT. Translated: CASSFFPVNTEAFF.

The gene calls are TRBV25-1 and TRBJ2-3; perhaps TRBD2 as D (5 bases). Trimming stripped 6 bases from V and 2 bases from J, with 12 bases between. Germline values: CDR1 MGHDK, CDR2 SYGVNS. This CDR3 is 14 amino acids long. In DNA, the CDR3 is TGTGCCAGCAGATTGGACTCAATCACAGATACGCAGTATTTT. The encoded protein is CASRLDSITDTQYF.

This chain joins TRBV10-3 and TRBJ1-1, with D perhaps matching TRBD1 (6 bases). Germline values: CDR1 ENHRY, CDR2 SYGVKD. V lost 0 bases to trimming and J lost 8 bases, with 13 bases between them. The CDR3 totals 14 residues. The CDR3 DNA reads TGTGCCATCAGTGAGTCGGGGGCAGCTCGAGAAGCTTTCTTT. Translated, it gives CAISESGAAREAFF.

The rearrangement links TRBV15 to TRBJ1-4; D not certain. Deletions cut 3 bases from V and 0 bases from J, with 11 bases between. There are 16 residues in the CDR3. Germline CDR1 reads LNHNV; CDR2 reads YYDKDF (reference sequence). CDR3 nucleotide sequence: TGTGCCACCAGCAGGGAGTACCTAACAACTAATGAAAAACTGTTTTTT. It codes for CATSREYLTTNEKLFF.

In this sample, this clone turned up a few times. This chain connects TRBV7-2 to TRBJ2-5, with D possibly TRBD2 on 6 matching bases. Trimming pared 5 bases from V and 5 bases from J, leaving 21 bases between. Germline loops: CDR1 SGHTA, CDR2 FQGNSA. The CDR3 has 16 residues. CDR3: CASSPLGGAVRETQYF. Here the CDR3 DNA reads TGTGCCAGCAGCCCTTTGGGCGGGGCGGTAAGGGAGACCCAGTACTTC.